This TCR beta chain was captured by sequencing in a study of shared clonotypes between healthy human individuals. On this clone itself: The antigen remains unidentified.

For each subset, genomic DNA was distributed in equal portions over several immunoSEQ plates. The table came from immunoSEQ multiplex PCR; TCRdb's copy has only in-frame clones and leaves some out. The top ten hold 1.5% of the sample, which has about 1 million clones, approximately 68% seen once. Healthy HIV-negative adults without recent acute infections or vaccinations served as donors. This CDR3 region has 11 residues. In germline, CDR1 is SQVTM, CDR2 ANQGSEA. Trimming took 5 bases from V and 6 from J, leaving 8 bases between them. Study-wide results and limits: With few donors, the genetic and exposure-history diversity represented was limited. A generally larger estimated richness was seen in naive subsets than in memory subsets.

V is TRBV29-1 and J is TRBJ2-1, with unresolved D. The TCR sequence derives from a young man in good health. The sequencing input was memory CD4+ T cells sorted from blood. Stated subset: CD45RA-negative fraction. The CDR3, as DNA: TGCAGCGTTTCTGAACCCAATGAGCAGTTCTTC. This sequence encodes CSVSEPNEQFF.